These 29 T cell receptor beta chains were sequenced from one sample in a study of T cell changes during pregnancy in multiple sclerosis. Sequencing was performed with immunoSEQ multiplex PCR; in TCRdb, only in-frame clones are kept and a portion is missing. This sample has some 97,000 clones; approximately 90% occur once, and the top ten carry around 1.2%. This specimen consisted of peripheral blood, obtained in the second trimester of pregnancy. These receptor sequences come from a female donor with multiple sclerosis, enrolled in a pregnancy study.

DNA for the CDR3: TGTGCCAGCAGGGAACTAGCGGGAGGGCTAAAGGGGGAGCAGTACTTC. Protein sequence: CASRELAGGLKGEQYF. The V call is TRBV2, the J call TRBJ2-7, with 13 bases lining up with TRBD2. The CDR3 extends over 16 amino acids. The V gene's germline CDR1 is SNHLY and CDR2 FYNNEI. The junction had 12 bases not matched to a gene; V was cut back by 6 bases and J by 7 bases.

This clone appeared a single time. The V and J genes are TRBV7-2 and TRBJ1-2; TRBD1 matches at 7 bases. Trimming took 10 bases from V and 4 from J; bases not matched to a gene: 12. Germline loops: CDR1 SGHTA, CDR2 FQGNSA. CDR3 size: 14 residues. CDR3 bases: TGTGCCACCACCGGGACGTCAGGGGGCTATGGCTACACCTTC. Translating it yields CATTGTSGGYGYTF.

The DNA for the CDR3 is TGTGCCATCTTGTACAGGGAAGATGAAAAACTGTTTTTT. As protein: CAILYREDEKLFF. V and J are TRBV2 and TRBJ1-4; weak D call: TRBD1 (6 bases). The CDR3 length is 13 residues. The germline CDR1 and CDR2 sequences are SNHLY and FYNNEI. Trimming shortened V by 10 bases and J by 6 bases, and 15 bases separated the two germline ends.

The J gene is TRBJ2-1, the V gene TRBV11-1; D not certain. Trimming cost V 0 bases and J 2 bases, with 8 bases left between them. The CDR3 has 15 amino acids. Looked up from germline, CDR1 is SGHAT and CDR2 is FQDESV (reference sequence). CDR3 DNA sequence: TGTGCCAGCAGCTTAGCGCCTAGGCCCTACAATGAGCAGTTCTTC. It translates to CASSLAPRPYNEQFF.

The chain combines TRBV6-6 with TRBJ2-7, with 10 bases aligning to TRBD1. Germline V gene lookup returns CDR1 MNHNY and CDR2 SVGAGI (reference sequence). The CDR3 loop spans 15 amino acids. V lost 6 bases to trimming and J lost 5 bases; unmatched junction nucleotides: 10. The CDR3 nucleotides read TGTGCCAGCAGGGCCCGGGGACAGGGGATCAACGAGCAGTACTTC. It encodes CASRARGQGINEQYF.

The chain carries TRBV18 and TRBJ1-2, with 8 bases that match TRBD1. Germline CDR1 is KGHSH and CDR2 is LQKENI. This CDR3 is built from 15 residues. Trimming took 3 bases from V and 4 from J; bases not matched to a gene: 7. CDR3 sequence: CASSPTDRGVYGYTF. The CDR3 DNA reads as TGTGCCAGCTCACCTACAGACAGGGGCGTCTATGGCTACACCTTC.

The rearrangement uses TRBV6-6 and TRBJ1-3; perhaps TRBD1 as D (6 bases). V was cut by 0 bases and J by 8 bases, with 14 bases left in between. The CDR3 has 15 amino acids. Germline V gene data show CDR1 as MNHNY and CDR2 as SVGAGI (reference sequence). The DNA of the CDR3 is TGTGCCAGCAGTTACTCGAGAGGGAGGGGGGACACCATATATTTT. Its translation is CASSYSRGRGDTIYF.

The gene calls are TRBV7-9 and TRBJ1-2, with D perhaps TRBD1 (5 bases). CDR1 SEHNR and CDR2 FQNEAQ come from the germline V gene (reference sequence). This CDR3 has 13 residues. Trimming pared 3 bases from V and 7 bases from J, leaving 12 bases between. This CDR3 is CASSFWEGSGYTF. The CDR3 region has the DNA TGTGCCAGCAGCTTTTGGGAGGGGAGTGGCTACACCTTC. The full variable domain, completed using reference TRBV7-9 and TRBJ1-2, is DTGVSQNPRHKITKRGQNVTFRCDPISEHNRLYWYRQTLGQGPEFLTYFQNEAQLEKSRLLSDRFSAERPKGSFSTLEIQRTEQGDSAMYLCASSFWEGSGYTFGSGTRLTVV.

There are many counts of this clone. V gene TRBV7-9 combines with J gene TRBJ1-1; D not certain. V shed 8 bases and J shed 4 bases, with 14 bases lying between them. Germline CDR1 is SEHNR and CDR2 is FQNEAQ (reference sequence). The CDR3 loop spans 13 amino acids. The CDR3 nucleotides read TGTGCCAGCCTGGATCCTCGGGGCACTGAAGCTTTCTTT. Protein product: CASLDPRGTEAFF.

The genes are TRBV6-5 and TRBJ1-5; unclear D gene. The ends were cut back, 0 bases at V and 2 bases at J, with 8 bases in the middle. The CDR3 sequence is 15 residues long. The germline V gene encodes CDR1 MNHEY and CDR2 SVGAGI. The CDR3 sequence is CASSYSILGNQPQHF. CDR3 nucleotide sequence: TGTGCCAGCAGTTACTCGATACTGGGCAATCAGCCCCAGCATTTT.

This sequence joins TRBV14 and TRBJ1-2; D is perhaps TRBD1 (6 bases). V was cut by 3 bases and J by 4 bases, with 18 bases left in between. Germline CDR1 is SGHDN and CDR2 is FVKESK. The length of the CDR3 is 16 residues. CDR3 protein: CASSHYAPDSPYGYTF. The CDR3 region has the DNA TGTGCCAGCAGCCATTATGCCCCGGACAGCCCCTATGGCTACACCTTC.

This clone was detected only a few times. The chain uses TRBV2 and TRBJ1-1; D not certain. Germline CDR1 is SNHLY and CDR2 is FYNNEI. The CDR3 loop spans 13 amino acids. The V gene lost 7 bases and the J gene lost 1 base, with 10 bases spanning the gap. CDR3 nucleotides: TGTGCCAGCACCGAGGAAGGGAACACTGAAGCTTTCTTT. Its translation is CASTEEGNTEAFF.

The J gene is TRBJ2-7, the V gene TRBV27; the match to TRBD1 covers 10 bases. The CDR3 runs to 16 residues. Germline V gives CDR1 MNHEY, CDR2 SMNVEV (reference sequence). Trimming removed 5 bases from V and 6 bases from J; junction bases left unmatched: 13. The CDR3 nucleotides are TGTGCCAGCAGTCCCCCGTCCCGACAGGGGGCTGGCGAGCAGTACTTC. The encoded protein is CASSPPSRQGAGEQYF.

The genes are TRBV4-1 and TRBJ2-7; 9 positions agree with TRBD1. V was pared by 0 bases and J by 2 bases, with 2 bases of the junction left unmatched. CDR1 and CDR2 from the germline V gene are MGHRA and YSYEKL. The CDR3 is 15 amino acids. The CDR3 DNA reads TGCGCCAGCAGCCAAGAAACAGGGGGCCCCTACGAGCAGTACTTC. Protein: CASSQETGGPYEQYF.

The chain combines TRBV2 with TRBJ1-3; unclear D gene. This CDR3 comprises 15 residues. V was shortened by 6 bases and J by 2 bases, with 14 bases between the two germline ends. CDR1 SNHLY and CDR2 FYNNEI come from the germline V gene. This chain's CDR3 is CASSQDLAAGNTIYF. CDR3 sequence (DNA): TGTGCCAGCAGCCAGGACTTGGCGGCTGGAAACACCATATATTTT.

The chain combines TRBV2 with TRBJ1-1; 9 bases map to TRBD1. The CDR3 spans 14 residues. Germline V CDR1 and CDR2: SNHLY, FYNNEI. V lost 6 bases and J lost 1; bases outside the gene matches: 3. The DNA for the CDR3 is TGTGCCAGCAGGGTGGGACAGGGGAACACTGAAGCTTTCTTT. Its protein is CASRVGQGNTEAFF.

V and J are TRBV7-3 and TRBJ2-3; D not resolved. The CDR3 has 14 residues. V lost 2 bases and J lost 0, with 6 bases in between. CDR1 and CDR2 (germline): SGHTA, FQGTGA. Here the CDR3 DNA reads TGTGCCAGCAGCTTAGGTCAGAGCACAGATACGCAGTATTTT. Its protein is CASSLGQSTDTQYF.

The genes are TRBV5-8 and TRBJ2-3; the D is unclear. Looked up from germline, CDR1 is SGHTS and CDR2 is YDEGEE. Trimming removed 0 bases at V and 2 bases at J, with 4 bases between. The CDR3 loop spans 13 amino acids. CDR3 protein: CASSLDFTDTQYF. CDR3 nucleotides: TGTGCCAGCAGCTTGGACTTCACAGATACGCAGTATTTT.

The chain links TRBV6-6 to TRBJ2-1; D possibly corresponds to TRBD1 (7 bases). The length of the CDR3 is 16 residues. V was clipped by 2 bases and J by 5 bases, with 16 bases between them. The V gene's germline CDR1 is MNHNY and CDR2 SVGAGI (reference sequence). The CDR3 DNA reads as TGTGCCAGCAGTTACATGACAGGGCCGGGGGACAATGAGCAGTTCTTC. Translating gives CASSYMTGPGDNEQFF.

The chain has TRBV6-1 and TRBJ2-2; tentative D call: TRBD1 (6 bases). V lost 5 bases and J lost 6, with 16 bases in between. The CDR3 is 15 residues long. Germline assignment: CDR1 MNHNS and CDR2 SASEGT. DNA for the CDR3: TGTGCCAGCAGTCCCCGGACAGTAGGCTCCGGGGAGCTGTTTTTT. Translation: CASSPRTVGSGELFF.

The chain is built from TRBV5-5 and TRBJ2-7; 11 bases are shared with TRBD1. Losses at the gene ends were 4 bases for V and 2 bases for J; bases not matched to a gene: 5. The CDR3 is made up of 15 amino acids. Germline assignment: CDR1 SGHKS and CDR2 YYEKEE (reference sequence). The CDR3 DNA reads TGTGCCAGCAGCCTCGGGACAGGGGGAACCTACGAGCAGTACTTC. This encodes CASSLGTGGTYEQYF.

V gene TRBV18 combines with J gene TRBJ1-1, with D perhaps matching TRBD1 (5 bases). V lost 1 base and J 0 bases, leaving 15 bases between the germline ends. CDR1 is KGHSH and CDR2 is LQKENI in the germline V gene. This CDR3 contains 17 residues. The CDR3 nucleotides are TGTGCCAGCTCACCACTCCCGTCAGGGCGATTGAACACTGAAGCTTTCTTT. Encoded protein: CASSPLPSGRLNTEAFF.

This clone showed up just once. The chain has TRBV7-9 and TRBJ2-1, with TRBD2 matching over 8 bases. Germline CDR1 reads SEHNR; CDR2 reads FQNEAQ (reference sequence). The V segment lost 3 bases and the J segment 6 bases; nucleotides outside the gene matches: 10. The CDR3 has 16 amino acids. The CDR3 protein is CASSFQRERGGNEQFF. For the CDR3, the DNA is TGTGCCAGCAGCTTTCAGCGGGAGCGGGGTGGCAATGAGCAGTTCTTC.

The chain uses TRBV10-2 and TRBJ2-7; 9 bases match TRBD1. V lost 3 bases, J lost 5 bases, and 14 bases stayed unmatched. This CDR3 is 17 amino acids long. Per the germline V gene, CDR1 is WSHSY and CDR2 is SAAADI. The CDR3 nucleotides read TGCGCCAGCAGTGACGGGACAGGGACAGGGCCCTACAACGAGCAGTACTTC. It encodes CASSDGTGTGPYNEQYF.

The CDR3 nucleotides are TGTGCCAGCACCCCCCGACAGGGTGGGACTGAGCAGTTCTTC. Its protein product is CASTPRQGGTEQFF. J is TRBJ2-1 and V is TRBV6-6, with TRBD1 identical over 7 bases. The junction had 12 bases not matched to a gene; V was cut back by 7 bases and J by 9 bases. Germline V gene lookup returns CDR1 MNHNY and CDR2 SVGAGI (reference sequence). This CDR3 has 14 amino acids.

The chain is built from TRBV5-6 and TRBJ2-7; TRBD1 might be the D (6 bases). Germline V gives CDR1 SGHDT, CDR2 YYEEEE. This CDR3 spans 15 amino acids. V shed 4 bases and J shed 2 bases, with 16 bases lying between them. CDR3 amino acids: CASSLDWTDTYEQYF. The CDR3 DNA reads as TGTGCCAGCAGCCTGGATTGGACAGATACCTACGAGCAGTACTTC.

V usage is TRBV6-5 and J usage is TRBJ2-1, with D possibly TRBD2 on 6 matching bases. Trimming removed 0 bases at V and 6 bases at J, with 12 bases between. This CDR3 spans 15 amino acids. The germline CDR1 and CDR2 sequences are MNHEY and SVGAGI. CDR3 amino acids: CASSYSTGSGNEQFF. The CDR3 DNA sequence: TGTGCCAGCAGTTACTCTACCGGGAGCGGCAATGAGCAGTTCTTC.

The V and J genes are TRBV29-1 and TRBJ2-5; TRBD1 matches 10 bases. V gave up 4 bases and J gave up 5 bases; unmatched junction bases: 10. The germline V gene encodes CDR1 SQVTM and CDR2 ANQGSEA. The CDR3 contains 15 residues. The chain's CDR3 is CSVGIRDRGYETQYF. The CDR3 DNA reads TGCAGCGTTGGGATCCGGGACAGGGGATATGAGACCCAGTACTTC.

CDR3 amino acids: CASSTDRGDEKLFF. DNA of the CDR3: TGTGCCAGCAGCACGGACAGGGGCGACGAAAAACTGTTTTTT. The V gene is TRBV7-9, the J gene TRBJ1-4; TRBD1 agrees at 9 bases. The CDR3 is 14 residues long. V dropped 5 bases and J dropped 8; count of bases not matched to a gene: 6. Germline V gene sequence: CDR1 SEHNR, CDR2 FQNEAQ (reference sequence).